What follows are 7 T cell receptor beta chains derived from one specimen sequenced in a study of early T cells in non-severe SARS-CoV-2 infection. MiXCR, applied by TCRdb to the 5' RACE reads, yields one record per CDR3 protein. The sample has more than 65,000 distinct CDR3 sequences, around 12% seen once; the top ten hold 2.7%. Here the sequenced sample was whole blood, taken at baseline. Receptors were obtained from an adult who was a healthcare worker with PCR-confirmed SARS-CoV-2 infection or an uninfected control (not recorded which).

The CDR3 here is CASSLIGGPETQYF. The DNA for the CDR3 is TGTGCCAGCAGCCTAATCGGGGGGCCAGAGACCCAGTACTTC. The chain uses TRBV7-2 and TRBJ2-5; D possibly corresponds to TRBD2 (7 bases). The V gene's germline CDR1 is SGHTA and CDR2 FQGNSA. The CDR3 covers 14 residues. Between the trimmed V and J ends, which lost 5 bases and 4 bases, there was a span of 14 bases.

V is TRBV5-1 and J is TRBJ1-3; D remains unclear. The CDR3 has 14 amino acids. CDR1 and CDR2 (germline): SGHRS, YFSETQ. V was clipped by 4 bases and J by 3 bases, with 11 bases between them. The CDR3 reads CASSPQGHGNTIYF. The CDR3 nucleotides read TGCGCCAGCAGCCCACAAGGGCATGGAAACACCATATATTTT.

This clonotype was observed many times. The J gene is TRBJ1-6, the V gene TRBV7-6, with 7 nucleotides matching TRBD1. The CDR3 sequence is 16 residues long. Germline V lookup: CDR1 SGHVS, CDR2 FNYEAQ. V shed 5 bases, J shed 4 bases, and the junction held 8 bases outside the gene matches. This CDR3 reads CASSPQGGQYNSPLHF. Written as DNA, the CDR3 is TGTGCCAGCAGCCCACAAGGGGGACAGTATAATTCACCCCTCCACTTT.

This clonotype was detected many times. This chain uses TRBV7-9 with TRBJ1-6, with unresolved D. The CDR3 totals 13 residues. Per the germline V gene, CDR1 is SEHNR and CDR2 is FQNEAQ (reference sequence). The CDR3 is CFTGPTLNSPLHF. CDR3 nucleotide sequence: TGTTTTACTGGCCCGACACTAAATTCACCCCTCCACTTT.

The CDR3 DNA reads as TGTGCCAGCAGCTTGGGGGTGTACCAAGAGACCCAGTACTTC. Encoded protein: CASSLGVYQETQYF. V is TRBV5-4 and J is TRBJ2-5; no definite D call. CDR1 SGHNT and CDR2 YYREEE come from the germline V gene (reference sequence). The ends were cut back, 0 bases at V and 0 bases at J, with 6 bases in the middle. The CDR3 consists of 14 residues.

This clonotype was seen repeatedly, ten times or more. This chain uses TRBV20-1 with TRBJ1-1; the D is unclear. Germline lookup yields CDR1 DFQATT and CDR2 SNEGSKA (reference sequence). V shed 3 bases and J shed 2 bases, with 16 bases lying between them. The CDR3 covers 15 residues. The CDR3 loop reads CSARGRPGRNTEAFF. CDR3 nucleotide sequence: TGCAGTGCTAGGGGAAGACCAGGACGTAACACTGAAGCTTTCTTT.

This clonotype was recorded a few times. V and J are TRBV3-1 and TRBJ1-5, with no clear D. In germline, CDR1 is LGHDT, CDR2 YNNKEL (reference sequence). V was shortened by 1 base and J by 0 bases, with 1 base between the two germline ends. There are 13 residues in the CDR3. The CDR3 sequence: CASSQGSNQPQHF. CDR3 nucleotides: TGTGCCAGCAGCCAAGGTAGCAATCAGCCCCAGCATTTT.